These 27 T cell receptor beta chains came from one sample sequenced in a study of blood T cell repertoires in COVID-19 (dated by TCRdb to the early 2020s). Libraries were made using the immunoSEQ multiplex PCR assay. The clones in this table, taken by TCRdb from immuneACCESS, are in-frame only. Not every clone is retained; where verified, under half of the shortfall comes from an unresolved V gene, and the cause of the rest is unknown. The sample table holds roughly 250,000 clones, of which roughly nine tenths were seen once. Of the sample, around 12% is held by the ten largest clones. Sequencing input: peripheral blood. Source of these receptors: a woman younger than 45 with COVID-19, enrolled during active disease.

The chain links TRBV18 to TRBJ1-1, with TRBD1 as a possible D gene (5 bases). The germline V gene encodes CDR1 KGHSH and CDR2 LQKENI. V was pared by 3 bases and J by 1 base, with 24 bases between. The CDR3 contains 19 residues. The chain's CDR3 is CASSPMIKTTQGRNTEAFF. In DNA, the CDR3 is TGTGCCAGCTCACCGATGATAAAAACTACGCAGGGTAGGAACACTGAAGCTTTCTTT.

V gene TRBV5-1 combines with J gene TRBJ2-1, with a weak D call TRBD1 (5 bases). CDR1 SGHRS and CDR2 YFSETQ come from the germline V gene. The CDR3 sequence is 16 residues long. Trimming left V 0 bases short and J 5 bases short, with 15 bases between. The CDR3 nucleotides read TGCGCCAGCAGCTTGGGAGGCTCAGGGATTAACAATGAGCAGTTCTTC. This gives the protein CASSLGGSGINNEQFF.

J is TRBJ1-5 and V is TRBV2, with 7 bases aligning to TRBD1. The CDR3 length is 14 residues. Unmatched junction bases numbered 2, after V lost 2 bases and J lost 4 bases. Germline-derived CDR1 and CDR2 are SNHLY and FYNNEI. This CDR3 is CASSESTGNQPQHF. The CDR3 coding sequence is TGTGCCAGCAGTGAATCGACAGGGAATCAGCCCCAGCATTTT.

CDR3 sequence: CASSPRLSGSGETQYF. CDR3 nucleotides: TGTGCCAGCTCACCACGACTCAGCGGCTCGGGGGAGACCCAGTACTTC. The genes are TRBV18 and TRBJ2-5; TRBD2 might be the D (5 bases). Trimming took off 1 base at V and 5 bases at J, with 17 bases between the two ends. Germline loops: CDR1 KGHSH, CDR2 LQKENI. The CDR3 runs to 16 residues.

This clone has a handful of counts. This chain uses TRBV13 with TRBJ2-1, with D maybe TRBD1 (6 bases). CDR1 and CDR2 from the germline V gene are PRHDT and FYEKMQ (reference sequence). The CDR3 contains 14 residues. V was shortened by 5 bases and J by 4 bases, with 12 bases between the two germline ends. CDR3 amino acids: CASSPRTAYNEQFF. The CDR3, as DNA: TGTGCCAGCAGCCCTCGGACAGCGTACAATGAGCAGTTCTTC.

The chain carries TRBV27 and TRBJ1-2, with D uncertain. The CDR3 length is 15 residues. Trimming pared 0 bases from V and 6 bases from J, leaving 14 bases between. The germline gives CDR1 MNHEY, CDR2 SMNVEV (reference sequence). The DNA for the CDR3 is TGTGCCAGCAGTTTATCCGCCGGGTCCTTACATGGCTACACCTTC. It yields the protein CASSLSAGSLHGYTF.

This chain links TRBV7-2 with TRBJ1-5, with TRBD1 matching over 8 bases. Germline CDR1 SGHTA, CDR2 FQGNSA. CDR3 length: 16 residues. V dropped 2 bases and J dropped 0; count of bases not matched to a gene: 3. This chain's CDR3 is CASSLRQGISNQPQHF. CDR3 DNA: TGTGCCAGCAGCTTACGACAGGGGATTAGCAATCAGCCCCAGCATTTT.

The CDR3 reads CASNAPQGPLYEQYF. CDR3 DNA: TGTGCCAGCAACGCCCCACAGGGGCCCCTATACGAGCAGTACTTC. The chain employs TRBV2 and TRBJ2-7; 7 bases match TRBD1. V shed 7 bases, J shed 4 bases, and the junction held 13 bases outside the gene matches. Germline V gene data show CDR1 as SNHLY and CDR2 as FYNNEI. The CDR3 totals 15 residues.

The chain employs TRBV15 and TRBJ2-5; TRBD1 is a possible D gene (6 bases). In germline, CDR1 is LNHNV, CDR2 YYDKDF (reference sequence). CDR3 length: 16 residues. The V and J ends lost 3 bases and 2 bases respectively, with 16 bases between them. The CDR3 here is CATSRGGRGSQETQYF. The CDR3 nucleotides read TGTGCCACCAGCAGGGGTGGCAGGGGATCGCAAGAGACCCAGTACTTC.

The CDR3: CASSRTSGGPGTQYF. The CDR3 coding sequence is TGTGCCAGCAGTCGGACTAGCGGGGGGCCGGGTACGCAGTATTTT. V and J are TRBV6-5 and TRBJ2-3, with 14 bases matching TRBD2. In germline, CDR1 is MNHEY, CDR2 SVGAGI. V shed 5 bases and J 8 bases; nucleotides not matched to a gene: 6. This CDR3 is 15 amino acids long.

CDR3 protein: CASSIPGIPNYGYTF. CDR3 in DNA: TGTGCCAGTAGTATCCCCGGGATACCTAACTATGGCTACACCTTC. This chain links TRBV19 with TRBJ1-2; no firm D call. Looked up from germline, CDR1 is LNHDA and CDR2 is SQIVND (reference sequence). The CDR3 length is 15 residues. The V and J ends lost 3 bases and 0 bases respectively, with 11 bases between them.

The chain recombines TRBV5-1 with TRBJ1-2; TRBD1 is a possible D gene (6 bases). CDR3 length: 14 amino acids. Trimming stripped 8 bases from V and 0 bases from J, with 14 bases between. Germline CDR1 and CDR2: SGHRS and YFSETQ. The CDR3 DNA is TGCGCCAGTCGGGGGGACACAGCTAACTATGGCTACACCTTC. Translated: CASRGDTANYGYTF.

DNA of the CDR3: TGTGCCAGCAGCCTGCACGGTCCCCCAGAGACCCAGTACTTC. Protein product: CASSLHGPPETQYF. The chain recombines TRBV6-5 with TRBJ2-5; D is undetermined. Germline CDR1 is MNHEY and CDR2 is SVGAGI. Trimming took off 6 bases at V and 4 bases at J, with 15 bases between the two ends. The CDR3 is 14 residues long.

V usage is TRBV19 and J usage is TRBJ1-5, with D hard to call. Between the trimmed V and J ends, which lost 3 bases and 7 bases, there was a span of 10 bases. Germline CDR1 reads LNHDA; CDR2 reads SQIVND (reference sequence). This CDR3 contains 13 residues. The CDR3 DNA reads TGTGCCAGTAGTATTTTGCACTACCAGCCCCAGCATTTT. Translated, it gives CASSILHYQPQHF.

This clone has more than one count but fewer than ten. The CDR3, as DNA: TGTGCCAGCTCACCAGACAGGGTTGAGCAGTACTTC. Translation: CASSPDRVEQYF. The chain links TRBV18 to TRBJ2-7; 7 bases match TRBD1. This CDR3 contains 12 residues. Germline V CDR1 and CDR2: KGHSH, LQKENI. Germline trimming cut 2 bases from V and 7 bases from J; bases unmatched to any gene: 2.

This clone showed up just a few times. V is TRBV5-1 and J is TRBJ2-5; the D gene is possibly TRBD1 (5 bases). The CDR3 consists of 14 residues. Germline V gene sequence: CDR1 SGHRS, CDR2 YFSETQ. The V gene lost 1 base and the J gene lost 2 bases, with 9 bases spanning the gap. In DNA, the CDR3 is TGCGCCAGCAGCTTGAGGTCAGGGCAAGAGACCCAGTACTTC. It translates to CASSLRSGQETQYF.

The chain recombines TRBV5-1 with TRBJ2-2, with TRBD2 as a possible D gene (7 bases). V lost 5 bases and J lost 4, with 18 bases in between. Germline V lookup: CDR1 SGHRS, CDR2 YFSETQ. This CDR3 contains 16 residues. The DNA of the CDR3 is TGCGCCAGCAGATCCTCGGGGGGCAGGGGCACCGGGGAGCTGTTTTTT. Translated, it gives CASRSSGGRGTGELFF.

The chain uses TRBV27 and TRBJ1-2, with D tentatively TRBD1 (5 bases). Germline CDR1 reads MNHEY; CDR2 reads SMNVEV (reference sequence). V was shortened by 2 bases and J by 4 bases, with 8 bases between the two germline ends. The CDR3 has 13 residues. The CDR3 DNA reads as TGTGCCAGCAGTTTACCCGGGGGCTATGGCTACACCTTC. It specifies CASSLPGGYGYTF.

The chain combines TRBV11-2 with TRBJ1-1; D is unclear. The germline gives CDR1 SGHAT, CDR2 FQNNGV. Trimming shortened V by 5 bases and J by 5 bases, and 12 bases separated the two germline ends. This CDR3 region has 13 residues. For the CDR3, the DNA is TGTGCCAGCAGCCCAGAGCGGAGTACTGAAGCTTTCTTT. Its translation is CASSPERSTEAFF.

The rearrangement joins TRBV2 to TRBJ1-2; 9 positions match TRBD1. The germline gives CDR1 SNHLY, CDR2 FYNNEI. The junction had 8 bases not matched to a gene; V was cut back by 9 bases and J by 0 bases. This CDR3 contains 15 residues. The CDR3: CARGDRVIPNYGYTF. The CDR3 nucleotides read TGTGCCAGGGGGGACAGGGTGATCCCTAACTATGGCTACACCTTC.

This chain's CDR3 is CASSTGHTDTQYF. In DNA form, the CDR3 reads TGTGCCAGTAGTACCGGACACACAGATACGCAGTATTTT. The rearrangement joins TRBV19 to TRBJ2-3; D is possibly TRBD1 (5 bases). Germline CDR1 and CDR2: LNHDA and SQIVND (reference sequence). CDR3 length: 13 amino acids. The germline V and J ends were trimmed by 4 bases and 2 bases, with 7 bases remaining between them.

The chain recombines TRBV4-1 with TRBJ2-1; 10 bases match TRBD2. The germline gives CDR1 MGHRA, CDR2 YSYEKL. This CDR3 contains 18 residues. J gave up 1 base and V 1 base, and 7 bases lay outside the gene matches. In nucleotides, the CDR3 is TGCGCCAGCAGCCAAGGCCCTAGCGGGGGCTTTTCCTACAATGAGCAGTTCTTC. Protein sequence: CASSQGPSGGFSYNEQFF.

Worth noting for this clone: In the same sample, other DNA sequences code for this CDR3. V and J are TRBV3-1 (or the pseudogene TRBV3-2) and TRBJ2-3; a weak D match, TRBD1 (6 bases). The CDR3 length is 12 residues. The V gene's germline CDR1 is LGHDT and CDR2 YNNKEL (reference sequence). With 4 bases removed from V and 6 bases from J, the gap between germline ends came to 8 bases. CDR3 region: CASSRGLDTQYF. In DNA form, the CDR3 reads TGTGCCAGCAGCCGGGGGCTTGATACGCAGTATTTT.

The chain joins TRBV4-1 to TRBJ1-6; tentative D call: TRBD1 (5 bases). This CDR3 contains 15 residues. Germline values: CDR1 MGHRA, CDR2 YSYEKL. Between the trimmed V and J ends, which lost 0 bases and 8 bases, there was a span of 11 bases. DNA for the CDR3: TGCGCCAGCAGCCAAGATCGACAGTGGTATTCACCCCTCCACTTT. Encoded protein: CASSQDRQWYSPLHF.

J is TRBJ1-2 and V is TRBV5-6; TRBD1 aligns across 9 bases. After removal of 1 base from V and 7 bases from J, the junction contained 11 bases not matched to a gene. The germline CDR1 and CDR2 sequences are SGHDT and YYEEEE. The CDR3 length is 16 residues. CDR3 in amino acids: CASSLMTGQGRGGYTF. The CDR3 DNA reads as TGTGCCAGCAGCTTGATGACGGGACAGGGTCGTGGTGGCTACACCTTC. Supplemented by reference TRBV5-6 and TRBJ1-2, the full variable domain reads DAGVTQSPTHLIKTRGQQVTLRCSPKSGHDTVSWYQQALGQGPQFIFQYYEEEERQRGNFPDRFSGHQFPNYSSELNVNALLLGDSALYLCASSLMTGQGRGGYTFGSGTRLTVV.

The chain combines TRBV4-1 with TRBJ2-3; the match to TRBD2 covers 7 bases. Trimming cost V 3 bases and J 4 bases; bases outside gene matches: 10. The germline gives CDR1 MGHRA, CDR2 YSYEKL. This CDR3 is built from 16 residues. The CDR3 sequence: CASSQSGVRPADTQYF. DNA for the CDR3: TGCGCCAGCAGCCAGAGCGGGGTTCGGCCCGCAGATACGCAGTATTTT.

The V call is TRBV5-1, the J call TRBJ1-1; D not resolved. CDR3 length equals 16 residues. The V end lost 0 bases, the J end lost 0 bases, and 12 bases lay between the germline ends. The germline CDR1 and CDR2 sequences are SGHRS and YFSETQ. Written as DNA, the CDR3 is TGCGCCAGCAGCTTGGGGCCCGCGGTTATGAACACTGAAGCTTTCTTT. It encodes CASSLGPAVMNTEAFF.